The table lists the clone carrying this TCR beta chain with many counts. The antigen is not known. The sample's time point: persistent/refractory GD, antithyroid drugs over 5 years with positive TRAb. PBMC-extracted RNA yielded the TCR library. From each patient, nine milliliters of peripheral blood was drawn and collected into an EDTA anticoagulant tube. The data were obtained in a study of regulatory T cells in long-lasting Graves disease. As for the study in general: Persistence in Graves' disease required over 5 years of antithyroid drugs plus positive TSH receptor antibodies. Study-level findings and limits: Persistent disease was associated with favored TRBV28 usage and with favored use of TRBJ1-2 and TRBJ2-5.

CDR3 length: 12 residues. Looked up from germline, CDR1 is DFQATT and CDR2 is SNEGSKA (reference sequence). V was clipped by 6 bases and J by 2 bases, with 11 bases between them. According to the study, TCR beta libraries were built with iRepertoire HTBI primers and CDR3-region Arm-PCR. Original handling: Taken together, the samples had 62 TRBV and roughly 15 TRBJ segments identified. MiXCR, run by TCRdb on the multiplex PCR reads, gives a single entry per CDR3 protein. What appears here as the V and J calls and clone size reflects TCRdb's work, not the paper's. The repertoire includes a few hundred thousand distinct CDR3 sequences, roughly 24% of them detected once, and about 29% sits in the top ten.

The sequence came from a woman aged 35 to 49 with Graves disease. The sequencing here drew on peripheral blood mononuclear cells (PBMCs), taken when the disease was refractory, from a patient treated with antithyroid drugs. This chain connects TRBV20-1 to TRBJ2-7; D perhaps matches TRBD1 (5 bases). CDR3 sequence reads: CSAWAGTYEQYF. The DNA of the CDR3 is TGCAGTGCGTGGGCAGGGACCTACGAGCAGTACTTC.